This T cell receptor (beta chain) was sequenced during a study of T cells in Graves' hyperthyroidism and ophthalmopathy. The wider study: At initial diagnosis, before any treatment had begun, peripheral blood was obtained. Study conclusions and caveats: Patients with ophthalmopathy were separated from those with stable hyperthyroidism by a 13 V-J model. Model-based prediction identified ophthalmopathy a median approximately 6.2 months prior to its onset.

This clonotype was counted ten times or more. Its antigen is unknown. Drawn at first hyperthyroidism diagnosis, the blood sample preceded any ophthalmopathy symptoms. The CDR3 is made up of 13 amino acids. The ends were cut back, 3 bases at V and 3 bases at J, with 9 bases in the middle. CDR1 and CDR2 from the germline V gene are SQVTM and ANQGSEA. Amplified TCR beta CDR3 regions came from RNA transcripts. Researchers ran a first-round RT-PCR on the TCR CDR3 using the HTBI primer set. Using its own MiXCR run on the multiplex PCR reads, TCRdb lists one record per CDR3 protein. The table lists around 300,000 distinct CDR3 sequences, about an eighth of them singletons.

The TCR originated in a woman younger than 45 with Graves' hyperthyroidism that later progressed to Graves' ophthalmopathy. The V call is TRBV29-1, the J call TRBJ2-1; no reliable D call. The specimen sequenced was blood. The CDR3 spells CSVDTDFYNEQFF. DNA for the CDR3: TGCAGCGTTGATACAGACTTCTACAATGAGCAGTTCTTC.